The clone carrying this TCR beta chain was seen once. Its antigen remains unknown. Between the trimmed V and J ends, which lost 2 bases and 2 bases, there was a span of 9 bases. CDR1 is MDHEN and CDR2 is SYDVKM in the germline V gene. The CDR3 runs 14 residues. Data came from immunoSEQ multiplex PCR; TCRdb stores just in-frame clones and leaves some out. The sample holds some 530,000 clones, around 80% seen once. The sample is drawn from a study of shared clonotypes between healthy human individuals. Study findings and constraints: Genetic and exposure-history diversity was limited by the few donors.

V gene TRBV28 combines with J gene TRBJ1-2; D is unclear. The receptor comes from a woman between 40 and 55 years old in good health. Some clones in this sample may be carry-over from other donors' samples. Material for sequencing was PBMCs. The CDR3 reads CASSLGQENYGYTF. CDR3 sequence (DNA): TGTGCCAGCAGTTTAGGGCAGGAGAACTATGGCTACACCTTC.